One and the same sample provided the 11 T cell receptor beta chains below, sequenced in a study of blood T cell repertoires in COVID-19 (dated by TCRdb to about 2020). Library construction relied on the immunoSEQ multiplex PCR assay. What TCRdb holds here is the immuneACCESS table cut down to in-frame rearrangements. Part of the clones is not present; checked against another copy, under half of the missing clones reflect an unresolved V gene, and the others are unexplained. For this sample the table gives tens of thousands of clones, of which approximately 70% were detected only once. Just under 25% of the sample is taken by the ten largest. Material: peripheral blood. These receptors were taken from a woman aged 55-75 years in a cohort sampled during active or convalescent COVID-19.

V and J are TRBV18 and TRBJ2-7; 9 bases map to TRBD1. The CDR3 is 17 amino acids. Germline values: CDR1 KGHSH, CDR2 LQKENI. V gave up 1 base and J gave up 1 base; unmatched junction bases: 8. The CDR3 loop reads CASSPLYSDRGSYEQYF. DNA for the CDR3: TGTGCCAGCTCACCACTTTACTCGGACAGGGGTTCCTACGAGCAGTACTTC.

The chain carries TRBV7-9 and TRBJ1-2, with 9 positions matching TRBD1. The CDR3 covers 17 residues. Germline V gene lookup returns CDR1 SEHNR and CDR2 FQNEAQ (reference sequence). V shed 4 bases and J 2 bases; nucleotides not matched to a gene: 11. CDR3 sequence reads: CASSSNGQGPVNYGYTF. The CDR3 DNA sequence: TGTGCCAGCAGCTCCAACGGACAGGGGCCGGTCAACTATGGCTACACCTTC. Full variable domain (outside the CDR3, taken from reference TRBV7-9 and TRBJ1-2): DTGVSQNPRHKITKRGQNVTFRCDPISEHNRLYWYRQTLGQGPEFLTYFQNEAQLEKSRLLSDRFSAERPKGSFSTLEIQRTEQGDSAMYLCASSSNGQGPVNYGYTFGSGTRLTVV.

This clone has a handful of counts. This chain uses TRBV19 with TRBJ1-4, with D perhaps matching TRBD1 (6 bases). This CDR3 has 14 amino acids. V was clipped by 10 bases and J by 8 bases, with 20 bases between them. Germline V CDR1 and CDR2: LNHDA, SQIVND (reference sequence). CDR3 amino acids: CATNQQGEGEKLFF. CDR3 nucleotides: TGTGCCACCAACCAACAGGGAGAAGGAGAAAAACTGTTTTTT.

CDR3 in amino acids: CASSLVWLDTQYF. The CDR3 DNA is TGTGCCAGCAGCTTAGTTTGGCTGGATACGCAGTATTTT. The genes are TRBV7-2 and TRBJ2-3; D call uncertain. The CDR3 sequence is 13 residues long. V lost 1 base and J lost 6, with 8 bases in between. Germline CDR1 and CDR2: SGHTA and FQGNSA. Using reference TRBV7-2 and TRBJ2-3 for the parts outside the CDR3, the full variable domain is GAGVSQSPSNKVTEKGKDVELRCDPISGHTALYWYRQSLGQGLEFLIYFQGNSAPDKSGLPSDRFSAERTGGSVSTLTIQRTQQEDSAVYLCASSLVWLDTQYFGPGTRLTVL.

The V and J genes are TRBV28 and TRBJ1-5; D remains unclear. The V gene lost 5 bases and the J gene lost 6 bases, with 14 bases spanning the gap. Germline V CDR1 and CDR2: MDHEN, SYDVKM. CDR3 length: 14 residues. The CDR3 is CASSLDTSVQPQHF. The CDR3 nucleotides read TGTGCCAGCAGTCTTGACACTTCCGTTCAGCCCCAGCATTTT.

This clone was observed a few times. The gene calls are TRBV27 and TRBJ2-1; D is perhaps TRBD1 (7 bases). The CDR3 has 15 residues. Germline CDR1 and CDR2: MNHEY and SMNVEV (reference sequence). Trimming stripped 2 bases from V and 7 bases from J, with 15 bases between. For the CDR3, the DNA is TGTGCCAGCAGTTTAAAGTGGGCAGGGGGGAATGAGCAGTTCTTC. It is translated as CASSLKWAGGNEQFF.

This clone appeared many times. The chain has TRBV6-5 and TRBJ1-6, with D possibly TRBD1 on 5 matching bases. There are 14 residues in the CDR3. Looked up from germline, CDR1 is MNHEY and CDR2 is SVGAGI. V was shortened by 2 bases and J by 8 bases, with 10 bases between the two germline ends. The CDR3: CASSYQGFYSPLHF. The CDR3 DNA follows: TGTGCCAGCAGTTACCAGGGATTTTATTCACCCCTCCACTTT.

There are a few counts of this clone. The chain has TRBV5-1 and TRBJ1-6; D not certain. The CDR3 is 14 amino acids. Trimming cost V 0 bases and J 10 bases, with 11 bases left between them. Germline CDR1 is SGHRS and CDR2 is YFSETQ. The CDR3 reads CASSLGSLASPLHF. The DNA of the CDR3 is TGCGCCAGCAGCTTGGGCAGCTTAGCGTCACCCCTCCACTTT.

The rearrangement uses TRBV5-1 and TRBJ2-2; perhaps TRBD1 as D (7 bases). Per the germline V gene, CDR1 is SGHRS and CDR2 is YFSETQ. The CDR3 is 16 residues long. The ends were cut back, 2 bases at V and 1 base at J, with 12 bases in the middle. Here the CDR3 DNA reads TGCGCCAGCAGCTTCTACAGGGGAGGGAACACCGGGGAGCTGTTTTTT. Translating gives CASSFYRGGNTGELFF.

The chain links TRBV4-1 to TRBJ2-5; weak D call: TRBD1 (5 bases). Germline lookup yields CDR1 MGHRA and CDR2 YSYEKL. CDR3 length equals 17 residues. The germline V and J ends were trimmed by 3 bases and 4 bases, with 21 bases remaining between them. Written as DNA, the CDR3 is TGCGCCAGCAGCCAGACACAGAACGGGCAGGGCGCAGAGACCCAGTACTTC. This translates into CASSQTQNGQGAETQYF.

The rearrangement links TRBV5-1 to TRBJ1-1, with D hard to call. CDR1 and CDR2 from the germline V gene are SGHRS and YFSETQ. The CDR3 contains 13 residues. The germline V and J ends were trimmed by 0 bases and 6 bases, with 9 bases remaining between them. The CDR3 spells CASSLETPSEAFF. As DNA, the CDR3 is TGCGCCAGCAGCTTGGAGACTCCCTCTGAAGCTTTCTTT.